A selection of T cell receptor beta chains follows, all from one sample in a study of CD8 T cells in cerebrospinal fluid in Alzheimer's disease. TCRdb reworked the 10x single-cell sequencing reads into one entry per CDR3 protein, no DNA. The sample totals about 560 distinct CDR3 sequences. Sequenced: cerebrospinal fluid. These receptors all come from a human donor with Parkinson's disease. The CDR3 runs from the conserved cysteine through the conserved F or W. Clone sizes are given selectively: once, few, many, or a class where the clone is expanded.

J: TRBJ2-7
V: TRBV11-3
size: .
length: 13
CDR3: CASSLDRKGEQYF

J: TRBJ1-1
V: TRBV18
size: medium-sized
length: 15
CDR3: CASSPPGVQDTEAFF

J: TRBJ2-7
V: TRBV5-1
size: large
length: 14
CDR3: CASSVQGGPYEQYF

J: TRBJ2-1
V: TRBV7-7
size: large
length: 14
CDR3: CASSFSSGSGEQFF

J: TRBJ2-1
V: TRBV5-6
size: medium-sized
length: 13
CDR3: CASSLYGGSEQFF

J: TRBJ1-2
V: TRBV7-9
size: large
length: 15
CDR3: CASSSPGTENYGYTF

J: TRBJ2-3
V: TRBV20-1
size: medium-sized
length: 19
CDR3: CSANRPKTSGGRWGDTQYF

J: TRBJ2-3
V: TRBV6-4
size: medium-sized
length: 18
CDR3: CASSASGSSGLGTDTQYF

J: TRBJ2-1
V: TRBV6-1
size: medium-sized
length: 14
CDR3: CASKAETSFGEQFF

J: TRBJ1-2
V: TRBV20-1
size: large
length: 14
CDR3: CSARDTGSSGGYTF

J: TRBJ1-6
V: TRBV11-2
size: large
length: 13
CDR3: CASSQDRLTPLHF

J: TRBJ2-1
V: TRBV5-5
size: large
length: 17
CDR3: CASSFVPGTGANNEQFF

J: TRBJ2-7
V: TRBV4-3
size: medium-sized
length: 15
CDR3: CASSQERTGGREQYF

J: TRBJ1-2
V: TRBV7-2
size: large
length: 13
CDR3: CASSLQDARGYTF

J: TRBJ2-7
V: TRBV7-3
size: large
length: 13
CDR3: CASSLGVGYEQYF

J: TRBJ1-6
V: TRBV20-1
size: .
length: 16
CDR3: CSARDSPPTERSPLHF

J: TRBJ2-3
V: TRBV2
size: .
length: 14
CDR3: CASSAPGGRDTQYF

J: TRBJ1-3
V: TRBV18
size: medium-sized
length: 13
CDR3: CASSPEQTDPLYF

J: TRBJ2-7
V: TRBV7-8
size: large
length: 14
CDR3: CASSLDQGTHEQYF

J: TRBJ1-2
V: TRBV19
size: medium-sized
length: 12
CDR3: CASSTSGPGYTF